The 19 T cell receptor beta chains listed next were all sequenced from one sample in a study of early T cells in non-severe SARS-CoV-2 infection. TCRdb re-derived calls from the 5' RACE reads in MiXCR, one entry per CDR3 protein. Here the sample spans fewer than 85,000 distinct CDR3 sequences, roughly an eighth being singletons. The sequencing sample was made of whole blood. The receptor set was obtained from an adult who was a healthcare worker with PCR-confirmed SARS-CoV-2 infection or an uninfected control (not recorded which).

This clonotype occurred many times. V gene TRBV19 combines with J gene TRBJ2-2, with 7 bases aligning to TRBD1. CDR1 is LNHDA and CDR2 is SQIVND in the germline V gene (reference sequence). V dropped 5 bases and J dropped 4; count of bases not matched to a gene: 4. The CDR3 extends over 14 amino acids. CDR3 sequence: CASSLNRGTGELFF. The CDR3 DNA reads TGTGCCAGTAGTTTAAACAGGGGCACCGGGGAGCTGTTTTTT.

This clonotype was seen at least ten times. This chain links TRBV29-1 with TRBJ1-2, with D possibly being TRBD1 (5 bases). Trimming removed 6 bases from V and 6 bases from J, with 17 bases in between. Germline V gene lookup returns CDR1 SQVTM and CDR2 ANQGSEA. This CDR3 has 13 residues. The CDR3 here is CSVGLAWGDGYTF. The CDR3 nucleotides read TGCAGCGTGGGACTTGCTTGGGGGGATGGCTACACCTTC.

This clonotype was counted many times. The chain recombines TRBV29-1 with TRBJ2-5; unclear D gene. Germline values: CDR1 SQVTM, CDR2 ANQGSEA. This CDR3 has 10 amino acids. Deletions cut 7 bases from V and 5 bases from J, with 8 bases between. CDR3 in amino acids: CSGLWETQYF. For the CDR3, the DNA is TGCAGCGGGCTATGGGAGACCCAGTACTTC.

This sequence joins TRBV27 and TRBJ2-3, with D unresolved. This CDR3 is built from 16 residues. Looked up from germline, CDR1 is MNHEY and CDR2 is SMNVEV (reference sequence). Trimming removed 0 bases at V and 2 bases at J, with 12 bases between. This chain's CDR3 is CASSLSWQAPTDTQYF. Here the CDR3 DNA reads TGTGCCAGCAGTTTATCTTGGCAGGCCCCCACAGATACGCAGTATTTT.

The table lists this clonotype with many counts. V and J are TRBV3-1 and TRBJ2-3; D unclear. With 0 bases removed from V and 2 bases from J, the gap between germline ends came to 6 bases. Germline CDR1 and CDR2: LGHDT and YNNKEL (reference sequence). CDR3 size: 14 residues. CDR3 DNA sequence: TGTGCCAGCAGCCAAGACGATATCACAGATACGCAGTATTTT. This encodes CASSQDDITDTQYF.

The sample holds many counts of this clonotype. This chain links TRBV7-7 with TRBJ2-1, with 10 bases aligning to TRBD1. The CDR3 spans 15 residues. CDR1 and CDR2 (germline): SSHAT, FNYEAQ (reference sequence). Unmatched junction bases numbered 2, after V lost 1 base and J lost 5 bases. CDR3 amino acids: CASSLGTGGDNEQFF. The CDR3 coding sequence is TGTGCCAGCAGCTTAGGGACAGGGGGAGACAATGAGCAGTTCTTC.

In its sample, this clonotype was seen many times. V and J are TRBV5-1 and TRBJ2-6; D remains ambiguous. Germline assignment: CDR1 SGHRS and CDR2 YFSETQ. The V gene lost 6 bases and the J gene lost 0 bases, with 10 bases spanning the gap. CDR3 length equals 15 residues. The CDR3 nucleotides read TGCGCCAGCACTCCCCCGGACTCTGGGGCCAACGTCCTGACTTTC. Translating it yields CASTPPDSGANVLTF.

This clonotype was detected ten times or more. The chain couples TRBV29-1 to TRBJ2-1, with TRBD2 identical over 14 bases. The CDR3 covers 14 residues. V gave up 6 bases and J gave up 11 bases; unmatched junction bases: 9. Germline values: CDR1 SQVTM, CDR2 ANQGSEA. CDR3 DNA sequence: TGCAGCGTCAGACTAGCGGGAGGGCCCACGAAGCAGTTCTTC. It yields the protein CSVRLAGGPTKQFF.

This clonotype was counted ten times or more. This sequence joins TRBV4-3 and TRBJ2-7; D not resolved. Germline V gene sequence: CDR1 LGHNA, CDR2 YSLEER. This CDR3 contains 15 residues. V was cut by 4 bases and J by 0 bases, with 13 bases left in between. The CDR3 spells CASSPFGQASYEQYF. CDR3 coding DNA: TGCGCCAGCAGCCCGTTCGGGCAAGCCTCCTACGAGCAGTACTTC.

The chain is built from TRBV30 and TRBJ1-4, with D possibly being TRBD1 (5 bases). The ends were cut back, 7 bases at V and 8 bases at J, with 17 bases in the middle. Germline CDR1 is GTSNPN and CDR2 is SVGIG (reference sequence). This CDR3 has 13 amino acids. The CDR3: CALERARGEKLFF. The DNA of the CDR3 is TGTGCCTTGGAACGGGCGAGGGGAGAAAAACTGTTTTTT.

This clonotype was recorded many times. V is TRBV20-1 and J is TRBJ1-1, with D unclear. Trimming took off 1 base at V and 0 bases at J, with 6 bases between the two ends. Per germline, CDR1 DFQATT and CDR2 SNEGSKA (reference sequence). The CDR3 covers 13 residues. CDR3 sequence (DNA): TGCAGTGCTAGAGGAGCAGTGAACACTGAAGCTTTCTTT. It translates to CSARGAVNTEAFF.

The genes are TRBV6-5 and TRBJ1-2; 7 bases match TRBD1. The V segment lost 7 bases and the J segment 1 base; nucleotides outside the gene matches: 9. The CDR3 sequence is 15 residues long. Germline V lookup: CDR1 MNHEY, CDR2 SVGAGI. CDR3 sequence: CASTTIRDSNYGYTF. The CDR3 DNA follows: TGTGCCAGCACCACCATTCGGGACAGTAACTATGGCTACACCTTC.

This clonotype was observed at least ten times. CDR3 DNA sequence: TGTGCCAGCAGCTTCGCGGGCAAACCCCTCCACTTT. Residues: CASSFAGKPLHF. The J gene is TRBJ1-6, the V gene TRBV11-2; unclear D gene. The CDR3 loop spans 12 amino acids. The V and J ends lost 3 bases and 12 bases respectively, with 9 bases between them. Germline V lookup: CDR1 SGHAT, CDR2 FQNNGV.

This clonotype appeared many times. The chain combines TRBV5-1 with TRBJ2-7; the D gene is possibly TRBD2 (6 bases). The CDR3 has 15 amino acids. Germline V CDR1 and CDR2: SGHRS, YFSETQ. V was cut by 0 bases and J by 3 bases, with 13 bases left in between. The CDR3 region has the DNA TGCGCCAGCAGCTTGGGTACGGGGGAAGGCTACGAGCAGTACTTC. This translates into CASSLGTGEGYEQYF.

This clonotype showed up many times. The chain couples TRBV6-2 or TRBV6-3 to TRBJ2-5, with 7 positions matching TRBD1. V gave up 2 bases and J gave up 1 base; unmatched junction bases: 1. CDR3 size: 14 residues. Germline-derived CDR1 and CDR2 are MNHEY and SVGEGT. The CDR3 region has the DNA TGTGCCAGCAGTTACGGGACAGTCCAAGAGACCCAGTACTTC. It codes for CASSYGTVQETQYF.

This clonotype was observed at least ten times. V is TRBV7-9 and J is TRBJ2-5; no clear D gene. Germline CDR1 is SEHNR and CDR2 is FQNEAQ (reference sequence). CDR3 length: 14 residues. The V gene lost 3 bases and the J gene lost 1 base, with 9 bases spanning the gap. The chain's CDR3 is CASSFSPGQETQYF. The CDR3 DNA is TGTGCCAGCAGCTTCAGTCCGGGCCAAGAGACCCAGTACTTC.

This clonotype showed up many times. This chain connects TRBV28 to TRBJ2-7, with D hard to call. CDR1 MDHEN and CDR2 SYDVKM come from the germline V gene. Deletions cut 7 bases from V and 7 bases from J, with 11 bases between. The CDR3 length is 11 residues. Here the CDR3 DNA reads TGTGCCAGCACCTCCCCTGGAGAGCAGTACTTC. Amino acid sequence: CASTSPGEQYF.

This clonotype was counted at least ten times. This sequence joins TRBV18 and TRBJ1-1; D is unclear. Trimming removed 2 bases from V and 3 bases from J, with 16 bases in between. In germline, CDR1 is KGHSH, CDR2 LQKENI. The CDR3 extends over 16 amino acids. The CDR3, as DNA: TGTGCCAGCTCACCATACGGTGGGATTACTGACACTGAAGCTTTCTTT. Amino acid sequence: CASSPYGGITDTEAFF.

J is TRBJ2-4 and V is TRBV27; D perhaps matches TRBD1 (6 bases). V was trimmed by 2 bases and J by 2 bases, leaving 19 bases between them. The CDR3 has 18 residues. Germline CDR1 reads MNHEY; CDR2 reads SMNVEV (reference sequence). CDR3: CASSLAPGHLIPKNIQYF. The CDR3 region has the DNA TGTGCCAGCAGTTTAGCCCCGGGACATCTTATACCCAAAAACATTCAGTACTTC.